One and the same sample provided the 15 T cell receptor beta chains below, sequenced in a study of prognosis after radiotherapy for stage I lung cancer. Amplification of the TCR beta CDR3 (from genomic DNA) was done by two-round multiplex PCR. Individual primers that were specific to each TRBV and TRBJ gene served in first-round PCR. TCRdb passed the multiplex PCR reads through MiXCR, listing each CDR3 protein once. In the table there are about 19,000 distinct CDR3 sequences, approximately 26% of which are singletons. Sequenced here: PBMCs, sampled before or after stereotactic body radiation therapy (not recorded which). These receptors all come from a donor at least 50 years old with non-small cell lung cancer.

The sample holds many counts of this clonotype. This chain connects TRBV7-8 to TRBJ2-7; D is perhaps TRBD2 (5 bases). The V end lost 1 base, the J end lost 5 bases, and 12 bases lay between the germline ends. Germline CDR1 SGHVS, CDR2 FQNEAQ. The CDR3 runs to 14 residues. The CDR3 DNA is TGTGCCAGCAGCTTAGGTAGGAGGCTTCACGAGCAGTACTTC. It yields the protein CASSLGRRLHEQYF.

Comment on this clonotype: Sequence at one end of the junction differs from germline and may be a read error. This chain connects TRBV6-1 to TRBJ2-1, with 8 positions matching TRBD2. CDR1 is MNHNS and CDR2 is SASEGT in the germline V gene. This CDR3 spans 15 amino acids. The CDR3 DNA reads as TGTGCAAGCAGCTTAACTAGCGGAATATACAATAAGCAGTTCTTC. Its translation: CASSLTSGIYNKQFF.

Concerning this clonotype itself: This likely stems from a read error, as it lies one base from a far larger clone. The V gene is TRBV20-1, the J gene TRBJ1-1, with 7 bases matching TRBD1. The closer fit of TRBJ2-7 to the DNA end suggests the J call may be wrong. Per the germline V gene, CDR1 is DFQATT and CDR2 is SNEGSKA (reference sequence). The CDR3 consists of 16 residues. CDR3 residues: CSARDSGQESFYGQYF. The CDR3 coding sequence is TGCAGTGCTAGAGATTCAGGACAGGAATCCTTCTACGGGCAGTACTTC.

This clonotype was seen many times. The CDR3 protein is CSARDPPLFEQFF. The CDR3 region has the DNA TGCAGTGCTAGAGATCCCCCCCTCTTTGAGCAGTTCTTC. The V gene is TRBV20-1, the J gene TRBJ2-1, with D unclear. This CDR3 contains 13 residues. V was pared by 0 bases and J by 9 bases, with 12 bases between. The germline V gene encodes CDR1 DFQATT and CDR2 SNEGSKA (reference sequence).

This chain uses TRBV4-3 with TRBJ2-1; D may be TRBD2 (5 bases). This CDR3 contains 13 residues. From germline, CDR1 is LGHNA and CDR2 YSLEER. The V end was cut by 2 bases, the J end by 9 bases, with 11 bases between. CDR3 in DNA: TGCGCCAGCAGCCAACTTCTAGCTATTGAGCAGTTCTTC. Translated: CASSQLLAIEQFF.

This clonotype showed up many times. The genes are TRBV4-1 and TRBJ1-5, with D tentatively TRBD1 (5 bases). This CDR3 has 16 amino acids. Per the germline V gene, CDR1 is MGHRA and CDR2 is YSYEKL. Trimming took 4 bases from V and 0 from J, leaving 13 bases between them. The CDR3 bases are TGCGCCAGCAGCCTTGGGACGGCCGATAGCAATCAGCCCCAGCATTTT. Amino acids: CASSLGTADSNQPQHF.

This clonotype was detected ten times or more. The CDR3 is CASSRSSGRPYEQYF. CDR3 sequence (DNA): TGTGCCAGCAGTAGATCTAGCGGGAGACCCTACGAGCAGTACTTC. The chain recombines TRBV6-1 with TRBJ2-7, with TRBD2 identical over 10 bases. CDR3 length: 15 amino acids. The germline V gene has CDR1 MNHNS and CDR2 SASEGT. Trimming cost V 5 bases and J 2 bases; bases outside gene matches: 6.

On this clonotype itself: One base separates it from a far larger clone, so it is likely a read error. The V gene is TRBV27, the J gene TRBJ2-5; 10 bases line up with TRBD2. CDR1 and CDR2 (germline): MNHEY, SMNVEV (reference sequence). This CDR3 region has 18 residues. The CDR3 coding sequence is TGTGCCAGCAGTCGCCCGACTAGCGGGTGGGCCTCCTACAATGAGCAGTCCTTC. This codes for CASSRPTSGWASYNEQSF.

Details on this clonotype: The conserved final phenylalanine or tryptophan is absent from the CDR3, which likely points to a read error. The chain recombines TRBV6-1 with TRBJ2-5, with D perhaps TRBD2 (5 bases). Per germline, CDR1 MNHNS and CDR2 SASEGT. This CDR3 comprises 12 residues. Trimming pared 8 bases from V and 9 bases from J, leaving 16 bases between. This CDR3 reads CASGGLGGSQYS. CDR3 nucleotide sequence: TGTGCCAGCGGCGGACTTGGCGGGTCCCAGTACTCC.

The sample holds many counts of this clonotype. The DNA for the CDR3 is TGTGCCAGCAGCTTAGTTTGGGCAGTGAACACTGAAGCTTTCTTT. Protein: CASSLVWAVNTEAFF. The V and J genes are TRBV11-2 and TRBJ1-1; D remains ambiguous. The CDR3 has 15 residues. Germline loops: CDR1 SGHAT, CDR2 FQNNGV. With 1 base removed from V and 0 bases from J, the gap between germline ends came to 9 bases.

In its sample, this clonotype was seen many times. J is TRBJ2-7 and V is TRBV4-1, with 10 nucleotides matching TRBD1. The germline V gene encodes CDR1 MGHRA and CDR2 YSYEKL. This CDR3 is 15 amino acids long. The V and J ends lost 3 bases and 4 bases, in that order; junction bases with no gene match: 6. This CDR3 reads CASSHAGTGDYEQYF. In DNA form, the CDR3 reads TGCGCCAGCAGCCACGCCGGGACAGGGGATTACGAGCAGTACTTC.

This clonotype has more than one count but fewer than ten. The V and J genes are TRBV19 and TRBJ2-1, with D uncertain. Per germline, CDR1 LNHDA and CDR2 SQIVND (reference sequence). This CDR3 contains 15 residues. The germline V and J ends were trimmed by 1 base and 0 bases, with 7 bases remaining between them. In DNA, the CDR3 is TGTGCCAGTAGTATAGCGGTCAGCTCCTACAATGAGCAGTTCTTC. Its translation: CASSIAVSSYNEQFF.

As to this clonotype: This is likely an artifact of a read error, given a far larger clone one base away. A read error is likely, as this CDR3 ends without the conserved phenylalanine or tryptophan. The chain combines TRBV6-5 with TRBJ2-3, with a weak D call TRBD1 (6 bases). Germline V gene sequence: CDR1 MNHEY, CDR2 SVGAGI. CDR3 size: 16 residues. CDR3 in amino acids: CASSDSGGEGTDTQYL. CDR3 coding DNA: TGTGCCAGCAGTGACTCTGGGGGCGAGGGCACAGATACGCAGTATTTG.

Comment on this clonotype: It may be a read error: a sequence one base away is much more abundant. The chain joins TRBV14 to TRBJ1-1; D call uncertain. The germline CDR1 and CDR2 sequences are SGHDN and FVKESK. This CDR3 has 13 amino acids. The CDR3 sequence: CACSQEVRAEAFF. The CDR3 nucleotides are TGTGCCTGCAGCCAAGAAGTAAGGGCTGAAGCTTTCTTT.

This clonotype was observed a handful of times. A much more abundant neighbour one base away suggests this may be a read error. The chain combines TRBV13 with TRBJ2-2; maybe TRBD2 (5 bases). The germline V gene has CDR1 PRHDT and CDR2 FYEKMQ (reference sequence). CDR3 length equals 14 residues. CDR3: CASSLDDITGEPFF. CDR3 in DNA: TGTGCCAGCAGCTTAGACGACATAACCGGGGAGCCGTTTTTT.